This T cell receptor (beta chain) is drawn from a study of OX40 agonist ivuxolimab in advanced cancers. Excluded were patients having autoimmune disease history or systemic immunosuppression. Peripheral blood came from all dose cohorts at three timepoints. Some clones are missing from TCRdb's copy, which holds only in-frame ones; the method was immunoSEQ multiplex PCR. The sample comprises 65,000 to 95,000 clones, around 85% of which are singletons, and around 5.1% rests with the top ten. From germline, CDR1 is ENHRY and CDR2 SYGVKD. The V gene lost 8 bases and the J gene lost 0 bases, with 23 bases spanning the gap. The CDR3 runs to 17 residues.

The source was CD4+ or CD8+ T cells sorted from blood, collected in a trial of the OX40 agonist ivuxolimab. This clonotype originated in an adult with an advanced solid tumor such as melanoma, head and neck, liver or kidney cancer. The chain carries TRBV10-3 and TRBJ2-7; either TRBD1 or TRBD2 may supply D (7 bases each). DNA for the CDR3: TGTGCCATCCGGGGGAGGGGGCCCTTTTACAACTCCTACGAGCAGTACTTC. It encodes CAIRGRGPFYNSYEQYF.